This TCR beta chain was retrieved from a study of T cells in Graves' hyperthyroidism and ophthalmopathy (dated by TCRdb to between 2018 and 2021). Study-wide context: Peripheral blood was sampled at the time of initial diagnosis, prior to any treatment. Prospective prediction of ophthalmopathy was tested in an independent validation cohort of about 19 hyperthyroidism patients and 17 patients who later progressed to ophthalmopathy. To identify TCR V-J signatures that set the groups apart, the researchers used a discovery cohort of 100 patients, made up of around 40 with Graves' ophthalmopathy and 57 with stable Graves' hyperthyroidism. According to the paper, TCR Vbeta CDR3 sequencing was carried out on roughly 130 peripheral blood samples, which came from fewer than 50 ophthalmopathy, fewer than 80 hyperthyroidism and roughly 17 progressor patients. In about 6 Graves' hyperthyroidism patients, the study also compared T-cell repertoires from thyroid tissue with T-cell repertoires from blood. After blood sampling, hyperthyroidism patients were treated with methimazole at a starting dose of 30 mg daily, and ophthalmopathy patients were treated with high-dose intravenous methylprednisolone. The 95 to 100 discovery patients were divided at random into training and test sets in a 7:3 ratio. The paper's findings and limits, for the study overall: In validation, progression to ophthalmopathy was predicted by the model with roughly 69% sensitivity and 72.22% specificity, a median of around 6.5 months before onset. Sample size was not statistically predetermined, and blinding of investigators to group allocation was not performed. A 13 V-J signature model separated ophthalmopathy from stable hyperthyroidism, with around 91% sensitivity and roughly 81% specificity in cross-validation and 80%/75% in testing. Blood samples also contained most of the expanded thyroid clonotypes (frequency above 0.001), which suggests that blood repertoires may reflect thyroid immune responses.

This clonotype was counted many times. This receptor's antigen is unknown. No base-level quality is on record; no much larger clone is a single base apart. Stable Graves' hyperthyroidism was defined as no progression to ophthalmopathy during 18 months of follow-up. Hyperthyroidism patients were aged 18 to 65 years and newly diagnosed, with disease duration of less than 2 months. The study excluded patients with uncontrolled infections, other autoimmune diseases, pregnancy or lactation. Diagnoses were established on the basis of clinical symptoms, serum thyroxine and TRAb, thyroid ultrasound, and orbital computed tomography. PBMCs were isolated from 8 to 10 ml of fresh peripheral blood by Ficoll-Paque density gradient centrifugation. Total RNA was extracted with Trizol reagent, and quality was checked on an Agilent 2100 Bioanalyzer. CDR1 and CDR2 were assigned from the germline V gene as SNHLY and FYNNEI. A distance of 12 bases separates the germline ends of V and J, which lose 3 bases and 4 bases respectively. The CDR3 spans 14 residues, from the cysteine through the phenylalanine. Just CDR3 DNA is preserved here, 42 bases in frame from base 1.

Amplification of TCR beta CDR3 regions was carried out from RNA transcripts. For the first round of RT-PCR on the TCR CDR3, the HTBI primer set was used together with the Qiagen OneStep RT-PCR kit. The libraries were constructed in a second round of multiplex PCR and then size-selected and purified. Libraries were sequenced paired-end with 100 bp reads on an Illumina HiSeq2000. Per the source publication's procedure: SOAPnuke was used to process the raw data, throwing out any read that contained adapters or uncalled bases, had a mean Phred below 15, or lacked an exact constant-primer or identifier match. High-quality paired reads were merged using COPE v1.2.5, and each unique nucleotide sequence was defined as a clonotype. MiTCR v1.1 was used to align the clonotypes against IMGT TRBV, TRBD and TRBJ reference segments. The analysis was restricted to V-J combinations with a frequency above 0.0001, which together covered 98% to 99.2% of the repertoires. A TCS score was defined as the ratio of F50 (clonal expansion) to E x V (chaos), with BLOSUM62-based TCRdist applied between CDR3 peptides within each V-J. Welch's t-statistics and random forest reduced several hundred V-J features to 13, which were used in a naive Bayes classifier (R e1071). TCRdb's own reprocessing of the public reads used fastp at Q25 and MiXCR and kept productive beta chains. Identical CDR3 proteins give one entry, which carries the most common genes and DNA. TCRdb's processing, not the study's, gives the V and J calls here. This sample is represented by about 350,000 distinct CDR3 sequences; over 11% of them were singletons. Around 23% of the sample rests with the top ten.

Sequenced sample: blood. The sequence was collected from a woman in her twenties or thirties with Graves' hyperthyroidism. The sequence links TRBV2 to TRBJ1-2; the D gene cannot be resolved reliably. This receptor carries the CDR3 CASSEGLDLYGYTF. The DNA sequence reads TGTGCCAGCAGTGAGGGTTTGGACCTCTATGGCTACACCTTC.